This is a list of T cell receptor beta chains from one sample in a study of blood T cell repertoires in COVID-19. Data came from immunoSEQ multiplex PCR; TCRdb stores just in-frame clones and leaves some out. Among 200,000 to 300,000 clones listed, approximately 86% were seen once. The specimen was peripheral blood. The origin of the receptors is a woman aged 60 to 75 with COVID-19, enrolled during active disease. Both conserved end residues are part of each CDR3. A D gene is named only where the DNA matches it firmly. Some rows mark clone size as missing; the rest say once, few, many or name a class of expanded clone.

j_gene	abundance	v_gene	d_gene	CDR3aa	CDR3nt
TRBJ2-2	-	TRBV30	-	CAISTGGAGTGELFF	TGTGCCATATCGACGGGTGGGGCTGGCACCGGGGAGCTGTTTTTT
TRBJ2-6	-	TRBV7-2	-	CASSFLIPGRGGANVLTF	TGTGCCAGCAGCTTTCTTATTCCCGGGAGAGGTGGGGCCAACGTCCTGACTTTC
TRBJ1-5	-	TRBV19	TRBD1	CASSPGTGGGRDQPQHF	TGTGCCAGTAGTCCCGGGACAGGGGGGGGACGCGATCAGCCCCAGCATTTT
TRBJ2-5	-	TRBV5-4	-	CASSSQTGTQETQYF	TGTGCCAGCAGCTCCCAAACCGGTACCCAAGAGACCCAGTACTTC
TRBJ1-4	-	TRBV19	-	CASTSYGTNEKLFF	TGTGCCAGTACCTCGTATGGCACTAATGAAAAACTGTTTTTT
TRBJ1-1	once	TRBV6-2/TRBV6-3	-	CASSYSWGSRMNTEAFF	TGTGCCAGCAGTTACTCGTGGGGCAGCAGGATGAACACTGAAGCTTTCTTT
TRBJ2-7	-	TRBV28	TRBD2	CASSPAGSGSLREQYF	TGTGCCAGCAGCCCCGCCGGCAGCGGGAGTCTGCGTGAGCAGTACTTC
TRBJ1-1	-	TRBV29-1	-	CSVGGGGLVRDTEAFF	TGCAGCGTTGGTGGGGGGGGCTTGGTGAGGGACACTGAAGCTTTCTTT
TRBJ2-1	few	TRBV5-1	TRBD2	CASNRPGLGSNEQFF	TGCGCCAGCAACCGACCGGGACTAGGGTCCAATGAGCAGTTCTTC
TRBJ2-1	few	TRBV6-4	TRBD1	CASSEGTGGYNEQFF	TGTGCCAGCAGTGAGGGGACAGGGGGCTACAATGAGCAGTTCTTC
TRBJ2-5	-	TRBV5-4	TRBD2	CASSSGIGEGQETQYF	TGTGCCAGCAGTTCTGGCATAGGGGAGGGGCAAGAGACCCAGTACTTC
TRBJ2-1	-	TRBV29-1	-	CSVEGGHEQFF	TGCAGCGTTGAAGGCGGCCATGAGCAGTTCTTC
TRBJ2-3	-	TRBV30	TRBD2	CAWSVTRVAGFTDTQYF	TGTGCCTGGAGTGTAACCCGCGTAGCGGGATTCACAGATACGCAGTATTTT
TRBJ2-7	-	TRBV6-5	TRBD1	CASSAGTGGSYEQYF	TGTGCCAGCAGCGCAGGGACAGGGGGATCCTACGAGCAGTACTTC
TRBJ2-2	many	TRBV30	-	CAWTQEAVRELFF	TGTGCCTGGACCCAAGAGGCCGTACGGGAGCTGTTTTTT
TRBJ2-5	-	TRBV29-1	-	CSVAYREETQYF	TGCAGCGTGGCTTATAGGGAGGAGACCCAGTACTTC
TRBJ2-5	-	TRBV28	-	CATLEVNQETQYF	TGTGCCACCTTGGAGGTAAACCAAGAGACCCAGTACTTC
TRBJ1-1	-	TRBV7-9	TRBD1	CASTKDRGNTEAFF	TGTGCCAGCACCAAAGACAGGGGGAACACTGAAGCTTTCTTT
TRBJ1-2	-	TRBV7-2	-	CASSLVFSSASYGYTF	TGTGCCAGCAGCTTAGTTTTCTCGTCGGCTAGCTATGGCTACACCTTC
TRBJ1-4	-	TRBV7-9	-	CASSLGQITTTNEKLFF	TGTGCCAGCAGCTTAGGCCAGATAACTACAACTAATGAAAAACTGTTTTTT